This TCR beta chain was profiled in a study of T cell repertoires in cytomegalovirus infection. CDR1 LGHNA and CDR2 YSLEER come from the germline V gene. V was trimmed by 4 bases and J by 12 bases, leaving 19 bases between them. This CDR3 has 14 amino acids. Study-level results: CMV-specific HLA-C-restricted TCR beta clonotypes dominated the ex vivo response.

In its sample, this clonotype was seen many times. The antigen is not known. TCRdb re-derived calls from the reads in MiXCR, one entry per CDR3 protein. The data show around 530,000 distinct CDR3 sequences, more than 25% seen once. The specimen sequenced was PBMCs. This TCR came from a human donor in good health (CMV status not recorded). Some clones in this sample may be carry-over from other donors' samples. The V call is TRBV4-3, the J call TRBJ2-1; no definite D call. DNA of the CDR3: TGCGCCAGCAGCCCGGACCTAACCATTGCTGGGCAGTTCTTC. It codes for CASSPDLTIAGQFF.